Listed below are T cell receptor beta chains from one sample, sequenced in a study of technical replicates of blood from a few donors. Libraries were prepared by immunoSEQ multiplex PCR; TCRdb keeps only in-frame clonotypes and omits some of them. Here the sample spans roughly 100,000 clones, roughly 96% being singletons. What was sequenced was T cells isolated from PBMCs. These receptors all stem from a human donor in good health. Both conserved end residues are part of each CDR3.

v_call: TRBV11-3
cdr3_aa: CASSLGGADEQFF

v_call: TRBV7-8
cdr3_aa: CASSSDRANQPQHF

v_call: TRBV28
cdr3_aa: CASKLASYNEQFF

v_call: TRBV7-3
cdr3_aa: CASSLNGGGDEQYF

v_call: TRBV7-9
cdr3_aa: CASSPTWAETHSYEQYF

v_call: TRBV30
cdr3_aa: CDLYKRTSTDTQYF

v_call: TRBV29-1
cdr3_aa: CSVEDQREDYEQFF

v_call: TRBV30
cdr3_aa: CAWNVAGLSTDTQYF

v_call: TRBV18
cdr3_aa: CASSPLTGTSSYEQYF

v_call: TRBV11-2
cdr3_aa: CASSQPGTGTYEQYF

v_call: TRBV5-4
cdr3_aa: CASSSRYSGANVLTF

v_call: TRBV30
cdr3_aa: CAWSLGEANTEAFF

v_call: TRBV5-8
cdr3_aa: CASSSGQGFYGYTF

v_call: TRBV5-1
cdr3_aa: CASSLGAVPYEQYF

v_call: TRBV19
cdr3_aa: CASSSGTGLTEAFF

v_call: TRBV14
cdr3_aa: CASSQTPRGAEAFF

v_call: TRBV18
cdr3_aa: CASSPSHEQFF

v_call: TRBV28
cdr3_aa: CASSFMAAVKNIQYF

v_call: TRBV4-1
cdr3_aa: CASSQVTRAGYNEQFF

v_call: TRBV19
cdr3_aa: CASGLAGYNEQFF

v_call: TRBV19
cdr3_aa: CASSTGGLSGNTIYF

v_call: TRBV4-2
cdr3_aa: CASSQDLRWELFF

v_call: TRBV19
cdr3_aa: CASSTGQTGELFF

v_call: TRBV19
cdr3_aa: CATGEYEQYF

v_call: TRBV7-2
cdr3_aa: CASSPGTSDTYEQYF

v_call: TRBV5-4
cdr3_aa: CASSFEDRFRSNTEAFF

v_call: TRBV28
cdr3_aa: CASDSGGTKNIQYF

v_call: TRBV30
cdr3_aa: CAWSVPIHQGDSPYEQYF

v_call: TRBV7-8
cdr3_aa: CASSRTHGSSSYEQYF

v_call: TRBV28
cdr3_aa: CASIWGSGRSEWTGELFF

v_call: TRBV28
cdr3_aa: CASSRDRGYKYEQYF

v_call: TRBV28
cdr3_aa: CASRRGLLREDTQYF

v_call: TRBV7-8
cdr3_aa: CASSFSRAQGGANVLTF

v_call: TRBV15
cdr3_aa: CATSRDIAGAYNEQFF

v_call: TRBV5-8
cdr3_aa: CASSSEGTLYEQYF

v_call: TRBV9
cdr3_aa: CASSMGHSTTSHGYTF

v_call: TRBV15
cdr3_aa: CATSRVGETSYNEQFF

v_call: TRBV2
cdr3_aa: CASRLTFDGYTF

v_call: TRBV2
cdr3_aa: CASSAGQSDSGNTIYF

v_call: TRBV21-1
cdr3_aa: CASSRCHITYEQYF

v_call: TRBV5-1
cdr3_aa: CASSIGDGSSYNEQFF

v_call: TRBV11-3
cdr3_aa: CASSHPQGARETQYF

v_call: TRBV5-1
cdr3_aa: CASSLSERSGNTIYF

v_call: TRBV19
cdr3_aa: CASSIGGGPETQYF

v_call: TRBV27
cdr3_aa: CASRRAGPYEQYF

v_call: TRBV19
cdr3_aa: CASSLRTSGFYNEQFF

v_call: TRBV2
cdr3_aa: CASSSGQVSYEQYF

v_call: TRBV28
cdr3_aa: CASPRGGNQPQHF

v_call: TRBV29-1
cdr3_aa: CSVEDRDSYNEQFF

v_call: TRBV7-9
cdr3_aa: CASRASRDRVESEKLFF

v_call: TRBV7-2
cdr3_aa: CASSLEGRGPNFYGYTF

v_call: TRBV5-1
cdr3_aa: CASSLRGSYEQYF

v_call: TRBV27
cdr3_aa: CASSPRGLAGEHSIQYF

v_call: TRBV5-1
cdr3_aa: CASSLVSAGGETQYF

v_call: TRBV6-6
cdr3_aa: CASSPRQGGNTIYF

v_call: TRBV27
cdr3_aa: CASSLRAGGYGYTF

v_call: TRBV15
cdr3_aa: CATSGAGVYEQYF

v_call: TRBV9
cdr3_aa: CASSVVGADSSYNEQFF